These 21 T cell receptor beta chains were all obtained from the same sample, sequenced in a study of cytomegalovirus exposure and HLA in healthy donors. The primer mix had 60 Vbeta and 13 Jbeta primers. Profiling relied on immunoSEQ multiplex PCR, and the TCRdb table lists in-frame clones only, not all of them. Here the sample spans about 77,000 clones, about 84% being singletons. The sequenced material came from PBMCs. The receptors here all came from a man aged 35-49 years in good health and CMV-seronegative.

This rearrangement joins TRBV28 to TRBJ2-7; a weak D match, TRBD2 (7 bases). The CDR3 is 15 amino acids. Trimming stripped 6 bases from V and 0 bases from J, with 15 bases between. The germline V gene has CDR1 MDHEN and CDR2 SYDVKM. As DNA, the CDR3 is TGTGCCAGCAGATCCGGGGGGACACTCTCCTACGAGCAGTACTTC. This encodes CASRSGGTLSYEQYF.

V and J are TRBV2 and TRBJ2-5, with no clear D. The assigned J gene may be wrong: the sequence end matches TRBJ2-7 better. The germline V gene encodes CDR1 SNHLY and CDR2 FYNNEI. The CDR3 is 10 amino acids. The CDR3 loop is CASSGSEQYF. The CDR3 coding sequence is TGTGCCAGCAGTGGTAGCGAGCAGTACTTC.

The rearrangement links TRBV7-3 to TRBJ1-1; D unclear. Trimming shortened V by 6 bases and J by 0 bases, and 8 bases separated the two germline ends. The CDR3 has 13 residues. CDR1 and CDR2 from the germline V gene are SGHTA and FQGTGA. CDR3 DNA: TGTGCCAGCAGGGCGGGTCTGAACACTGAAGCTTTCTTT. Amino acids: CASRAGLNTEAFF.

This clone has more than one count but fewer than ten. The chain is built from TRBV7-2 and TRBJ1-5; tentative D call: TRBD1 (5 bases). The germline CDR1 and CDR2 sequences are SGHTA and FQGNSA. The V end was cut by 4 bases, the J end by 4 bases, with 14 bases between. This CDR3 is 15 amino acids long. CDR3 sequence reads: CASSSSWGLNQPQHF. The CDR3 coding sequence is TGTGCCAGCAGCTCCTCCTGGGGACTAAATCAGCCCCAGCATTTT.

This rearrangement joins TRBV5-1 to TRBJ2-5, with 8 bases aligning to TRBD1. This CDR3 spans 14 amino acids. The germline gives CDR1 SGHRS, CDR2 YFSETQ. The V segment lost 3 bases and the J segment 4 bases; nucleotides outside the gene matches: 5. The CDR3 DNA sequence: TGCGCCAGCAGCTCCGGGACAGGTCCAGAGACCCAGTACTTC. This translates into CASSSGTGPETQYF.

This clone occurred a few times. The rearrangement links TRBV7-2 to TRBJ2-7; 9 bases map to TRBD2. CDR1 is SGHTA, CDR2 FQGNSA, per germline. The V gene end was trimmed by 1 base and the J gene end by 2 bases; junction bases not matched to a gene: 3. The CDR3 extends over 15 amino acids. The CDR3 here is CASSLVVAGAYEQYF. CDR3 coding DNA: TGTGCCAGCAGCTTAGTGGTAGCGGGGGCCTACGAGCAGTACTTC. The full variable domain, in which reference TRBV7-2 and TRBJ2-7 provide the parts outside the CDR3, is GAGVSQSPSNKVTEKGKDVELRCDPISGHTALYWYRQSLGQGLEFLIYFQGNSAPDKSGLPSDRFSAERTGGSVSTLTIQRTQQEDSAVYLCASSLVVAGAYEQYFGPGTRLTVT.

The gene calls are TRBV7-2 and TRBJ2-7; unclear D gene. This CDR3 has 15 residues. V lost 5 bases, J lost 0 bases, and 14 bases lay in between. Germline V gene data show CDR1 as SGHTA and CDR2 as FQGNSA. CDR3 loop: CASSPYERSSYEQYF. The CDR3 nucleotides are TGTGCCAGCAGCCCATACGAGCGCAGCTCCTACGAGCAGTACTTC. Full variable domain (remainder filled in from reference TRBV7-2 and TRBJ2-7): GAGVSQSPSNKVTEKGKDVELRCDPISGHTALYWYRQSLGQGLEFLIYFQGNSAPDKSGLPSDRFSAERTGGSVSTLTIQRTQQEDSAVYLCASSPYERSSYEQYFGPGTRLTVT.

Worth noting for this clone: One junction end does not reproduce the germline sequence, and a read error may be involved. The chain is built from TRBV7-7 and TRBJ2-5, with D maybe TRBD2 (5 bases). CDR1 is SSHAT, CDR2 FNYEAQ, per germline (reference sequence). The CDR3 runs to 13 residues. CDR3 sequence reads: CASSWAGSETQYF. CDR3 nucleotide sequence: TGTGCTAGCAGCTGGGCGGGTTCAGAGACCCAGTACTTC.

The J gene is TRBJ1-2, the V gene TRBV18, with TRBD1 matching over 9 bases. The CDR3 runs to 17 residues. The V gene end was trimmed by 2 bases and the J gene end by 8 bases; junction bases not matched to a gene: 15. Looked up from germline, CDR1 is KGHSH and CDR2 is LQKENI. DNA of the CDR3: TGTGCCAGCTCACCAGACCAGGGACAGGGTCTACATGCGGGCTACACCTTC. Protein product: CASSPDQGQGLHAGYTF.

This clone was seen a few times. The chain couples TRBV10-1 to TRBJ2-7, with 7 bases lining up with TRBD2. V gave up 6 bases and J gave up 4 bases; unmatched junction bases: 9. This CDR3 comprises 14 residues. Germline V gene data show CDR1 as WNHNN and CDR2 as SYGVQD (reference sequence). As DNA, the CDR3 is TGCGCCAGCAGCGGTAGACGGGGGGAATACGAGCAGTACTTC. Residues: CASSGRRGEYEQYF.

The chain carries TRBV4-1 and TRBJ2-5; perhaps TRBD1 as D (5 bases). Germline V gene data show CDR1 as MGHRA and CDR2 as YSYEKL. V lost 0 bases and J 2 bases, leaving 13 bases between the germline ends. The CDR3 covers 16 residues. The CDR3 nucleotides read TGCGCCAGCAGCCAAGATCCGAAGGGGCTACAAGAGACCCAGTACTTC. The encoded protein is CASSQDPKGLQETQYF.

This chain connects TRBV5-1 to TRBJ1-6, with D possibly being TRBD1 (6 bases). This CDR3 comprises 17 residues. V shed 0 bases and J shed 7 bases, with 17 bases lying between them. CDR1 and CDR2 (germline): SGHRS, YFSETQ. The CDR3 loop is CASSLVGQTRPNSPLHF. CDR3 coding DNA: TGCGCCAGCAGCTTGGTAGGACAGACTCGACCAAATTCACCCCTCCACTTT.

The CDR3 loop reads CASSLGGSQGGYTF. In DNA form, the CDR3 reads TGCGCCAGCAGCTTGGGTGGCAGTCAGGGAGGCTACACCTTC. The J gene is TRBJ1-2, the V gene TRBV5-1, with D possibly TRBD1 on 5 matching bases. This CDR3 region has 14 residues. Between the trimmed V and J ends, which lost 0 bases and 8 bases, there was a span of 14 bases. CDR1 SGHRS and CDR2 YFSETQ come from the germline V gene.

The chain employs TRBV21-1 and TRBJ1-2. TRBV21-1 has pseudogene status. CDR3 length: 18 residues. The CDR3 DNA reads as TGTGCCAGCAGCAAAGGGATAAAGATCCATCCGAGGCCCTATGGCTACACCTTC. Translation: CASSKGIKIHPRPYGYTF.

The chain has TRBV7-9 and TRBJ1-2, with TRBD1 identical over 11 bases. V shed 3 bases, J shed 7 bases, and the junction held 4 bases outside the gene matches. The CDR3 contains 14 residues. Germline loops: CDR1 SEHNR, CDR2 FQNEAQ (reference sequence). The CDR3 loop reads CASSFGQGAIGYTF. The CDR3 DNA reads as TGTGCCAGCAGCTTTGGACAGGGGGCAATTGGCTACACCTTC.

The chain's CDR3 is CASSRTPALSGANVLTF. CDR3 in DNA: TGTGCCAGCAGCCGCACCCCTGCACTCTCTGGGGCCAACGTCCTGACTTTC. The genes are TRBV7-8 and TRBJ2-6; D is ambiguous. Germline V gene data show CDR1 as SGHVS and CDR2 as FQNEAQ. V was shortened by 5 bases and J by 0 bases, with 14 bases between the two germline ends. This CDR3 has 17 amino acids.

This clone was counted a few times. The J gene is TRBJ1-2, the V gene TRBV15; a possible D gene is TRBD1 (5 bases). This CDR3 spans 15 amino acids. Trimming cost V 0 bases and J 2 bases, with 10 bases left between them. Germline CDR1 and CDR2: LNHNV and YYDKDF (reference sequence). CDR3: CATSRDPGGNYGYTF. In DNA form, the CDR3 reads TGTGCCACCAGCAGAGATCCGGGGGGGAACTATGGCTACACCTTC.

In the case of this clone: The junction departs from the called germline gene at one end, perhaps through a read error. V gene TRBV5-1 combines with J gene TRBJ2-2; TRBD1 agrees at 10 bases. The CDR3 spans 15 residues. Germline V gene sequence: CDR1 SGHRS, CDR2 YFSETQ. The CDR3 DNA is TGCGCCAGCAATCCGGGACAGGGGAACGCCGGGGAGCTGTTTTTT. As protein: CASNPGQGNAGELFF.

This chain connects TRBV10-3 to TRBJ2-2; weak D call: TRBD1 (5 bases). This CDR3 is 14 amino acids long. V lost 3 bases to trimming and J lost 5 bases, with 10 bases between them. Per the germline V gene, CDR1 is ENHRY and CDR2 is SYGVKD. Here the CDR3 reads CAISDQGGTGELFF. The CDR3 DNA reads TGTGCCATCAGTGACCAGGGTGGTACCGGGGAGCTGTTTTTT.

The chain links TRBV7-9 to TRBJ2-5; 10 bases fit TRBD2. The junction had 3 bases not matched to a gene; V was cut back by 3 bases and J by 5 bases. CDR1 and CDR2 from the germline V gene are SEHNR and FQNEAQ (reference sequence). The CDR3 is made up of 14 amino acids. The CDR3 bases are TGTGCCAGCAGCTTCCGAGCGGGGGGGGAGACCCAGTACTTC. Translating it yields CASSFRAGGETQYF.

This clone came up once. Compared with germline, one end of the junction differs, possibly owing to a read error. The rearrangement uses TRBV6-6 and TRBJ2-1; 9 bases are a match to TRBD2. Germline CDR1 MNHNY, CDR2 SVGAGI (reference sequence). CDR3 length: 15 residues. The CDR3 DNA reads as TGTGCCAGCAGTTACTCGCGGGGGGGCCGGGATGAGCAGCTCTTC. Protein: CASSYSRGGRDEQLF.